The rows below give T cell receptor beta chains drawn from one sample of a study of beta chain features in type 1 diabetes. The repertoire was sequenced with immunoSEQ multiplex PCR; TCRdb's copy has only in-frame clones and lacks some. This repertoire shows some 410,000 clones, 11% to 15% found once; its top ten account for 0.03% to 0.04%. The sample was naive CD4+ T cells from blood. The receptors were gathered from a man younger than 40 in good health. CDR3s include the opening cysteine and the closing phenylalanine or tryptophan.

V	CDR3
TRBV7-2	CASSWGAGRSYNSPLHF
TRBV18	CASSLRTGMDTQYF
TRBV7-9	CASRVRDYRNTQYF
TRBV18	CASSPLTSVYNEQFF
TRBV30	CAWSVLGTSFSEQFF
TRBV4-1	CASSQLETQYF
TRBV7-8	CASHLRPTSYNEQFF
TRBV9	CASSADRGRIGTEAFF
TRBV6-6	CASTTISNQPQHF
TRBV7-8	CASSPDRQTYEQYF
TRBV25-1	CASSRSTVQETQYF
TRBV9	CASSVGQEITDTQYF
TRBV4-3	CASRQEAYKNIQYF
TRBV14	CASSPPGQKYYEQYF
TRBV30	CAWSVQLGSGYTF
TRBV7-9	CASSLTGGRDEKLFF
TRBV12-5	CASGREYNEQFF
TRBV19	CASKQFSGANVLTF
TRBV29-1	CSVAGTVTDTQYF
TRBV6-5	CASRVGTSGNNEQFF
TRBV5-1	CASSLGVPDTQYF
TRBV5-4	CASSLGTSGGLARETQYF
TRBV29-1	CSVGGRTNTGELFF
TRBV6-6	CASSSGGLQGLNIQYF
TRBV10-3	CAISELGGTEAFF
TRBV29-1	CSVELESRFYQETQYF
TRBV29-1	CSVKGQATEAFF
TRBV29-1	CSGAVGGDTGELFF
TRBV18	CASSPRLENEQFF
TRBV7-2	CASSRTSGRGTDTQYF
TRBV4-1	CASSQVGGRARGQFF
TRBV7-2	CASSPRGGLTDTQYF
TRBV29-1	CSVGGGYNEQFF
TRBV25-1	CASKPKTSVYNEQFF
TRBV5-4	CASSLVQGETQYF
TRBV5-1	CASSLQGGRSYEQYF
TRBV18	CASSPGGENTEAFF
TRBV19	CASSMRAAGVTDTQYF
TRBV5-6	CASSRWDSTYEQYF
TRBV29-1	CSVESRNYGYTF
TRBV19	CASSIRGQNGYEQYF
TRBV4-2	CASSPYTGRDSYNEQFF
TRBV7-9	CASGELFF
TRBV2	CASRRGSEQYF
TRBV4-3	CASSQDWLNQPQHF
TRBV28	CASSLGQGFNSPLHF
TRBV29-1	CSVEVTRLNEQFF
TRBV5-1	CASSQTSGREETQYF
TRBV10-3	CAISLGLAGGEDTQYF
TRBV20-1	CSAIGRSVAFF
TRBV29-1	CSVAAGTGQETQYF
TRBV7-9	CASSPPGTANTEAFF
TRBV4-3	CASSRSTGSGSGNTIYF
TRBV7-3	CASRSQTGQTEAFF
TRBV30	CAWSVVGYGYTF